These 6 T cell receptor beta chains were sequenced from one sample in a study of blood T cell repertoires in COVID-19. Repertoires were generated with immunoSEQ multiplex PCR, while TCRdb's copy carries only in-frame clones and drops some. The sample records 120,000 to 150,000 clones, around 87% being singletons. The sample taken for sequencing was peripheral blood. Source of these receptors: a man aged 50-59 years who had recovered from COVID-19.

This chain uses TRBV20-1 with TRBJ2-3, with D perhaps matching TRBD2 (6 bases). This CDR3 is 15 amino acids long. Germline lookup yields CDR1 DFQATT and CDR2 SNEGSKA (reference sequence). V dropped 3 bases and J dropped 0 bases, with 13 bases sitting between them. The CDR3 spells CSASFSGYSTDTQYF. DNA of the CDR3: TGCAGTGCTAGTTTTAGCGGTTATAGCACAGATACGCAGTATTTT.

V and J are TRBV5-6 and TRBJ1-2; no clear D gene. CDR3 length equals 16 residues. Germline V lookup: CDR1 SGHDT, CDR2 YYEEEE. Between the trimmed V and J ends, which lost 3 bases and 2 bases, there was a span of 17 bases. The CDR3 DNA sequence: TGTGCCAGCAGCTCCTATGGGCGATTATTAAACTATGGCTACACCTTC. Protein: CASSSYGRLLNYGYTF.

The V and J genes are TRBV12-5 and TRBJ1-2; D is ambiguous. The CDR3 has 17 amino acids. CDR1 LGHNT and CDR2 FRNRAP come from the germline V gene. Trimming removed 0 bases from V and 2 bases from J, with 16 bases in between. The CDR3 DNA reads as TGTGCTAGTGGTTTGGTTGTACCCCCTGCGGCAAACTATGGCTACACCTTC. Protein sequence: CASGLVVPPAANYGYTF. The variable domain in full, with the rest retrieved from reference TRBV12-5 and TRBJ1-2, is DARVTQTPRHKVTEMGQEVTMRCQPILGHNTVFWYRQTMMQGLELLAYFRNRAPLDDSGMPKDRFSAEMPDATLATLKIQPSEPRDSAVYFCASGLVVPPAANYGYTFGSGTRLTVV.

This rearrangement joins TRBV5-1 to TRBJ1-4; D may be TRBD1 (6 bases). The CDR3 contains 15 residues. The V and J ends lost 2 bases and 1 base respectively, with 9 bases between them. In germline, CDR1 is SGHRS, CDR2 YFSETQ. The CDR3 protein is CASSLQGGTNEKLFF. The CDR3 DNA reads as TGCGCCAGCAGCTTACAGGGCGGAACTAATGAAAAACTGTTTTTT.

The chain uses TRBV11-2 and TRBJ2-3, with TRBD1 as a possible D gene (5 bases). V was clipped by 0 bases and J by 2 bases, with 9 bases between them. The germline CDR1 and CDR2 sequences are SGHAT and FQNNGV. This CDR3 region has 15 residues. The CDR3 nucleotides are TGTGCCAGCAGCTTAGACGCAGGGTTCACAGATACGCAGTATTTT. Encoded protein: CASSLDAGFTDTQYF.

DNA for the CDR3: TGTGCCAGCAGCGCGACAGGGGGGTACAATGAGCAGTTCTTC. Translating gives CASSATGGYNEQFF. The chain is built from TRBV7-3 and TRBJ2-1; TRBD1 matches at 9 bases. The V gene end was trimmed by 5 bases and the J gene end by 4 bases; junction bases not matched to a gene: 3. Germline loops: CDR1 SGHTA, CDR2 FQGTGA. The CDR3 is made up of 14 amino acids.